This TCR beta chain was obtained from a study of CD8 T cells in Susac syndrome. An input of about 0.45 to 1 ug of RNA was subjected to reverse transcription using random hexamers. TCRdb passed the immunoSEQ multiplex PCR reads through MiXCR, listing each CDR3 protein once. The sample records about 69,000 distinct CDR3 sequences, roughly 94% being singletons. The sequenced target, TCR beta, came from blood CD8+ and CD4+ T cells. TEMRA cells were enriched by FACS, while CD8+ and CD4+ T cells were obtained through a negative isolation that was performed magnetically. This clonotype was recorded once. The antigen remains undetermined. Broader study findings: It was acknowledged in the study that its TCR sequencing and HLA analysis involved a relatively small number of individuals.

The CDR3 extends over 14 amino acids. Trimming removed 5 bases from V and 4 bases from J; junction bases left unmatched: 7. The rearrangement joins TRBV12-3 or TRBV12-4 to TRBJ1-1; 7 positions agree with TRBD1. The source of this sequence is a human donor in good health. Sequencing used CD8+ T cells from PBMCs. CDR3 loop: CASSQGGASTEAFF. The CDR3 DNA reads as TGTGCCAGCAGTCAAGGGGGCGCGAGCACTGAAGCTTTCTTT.